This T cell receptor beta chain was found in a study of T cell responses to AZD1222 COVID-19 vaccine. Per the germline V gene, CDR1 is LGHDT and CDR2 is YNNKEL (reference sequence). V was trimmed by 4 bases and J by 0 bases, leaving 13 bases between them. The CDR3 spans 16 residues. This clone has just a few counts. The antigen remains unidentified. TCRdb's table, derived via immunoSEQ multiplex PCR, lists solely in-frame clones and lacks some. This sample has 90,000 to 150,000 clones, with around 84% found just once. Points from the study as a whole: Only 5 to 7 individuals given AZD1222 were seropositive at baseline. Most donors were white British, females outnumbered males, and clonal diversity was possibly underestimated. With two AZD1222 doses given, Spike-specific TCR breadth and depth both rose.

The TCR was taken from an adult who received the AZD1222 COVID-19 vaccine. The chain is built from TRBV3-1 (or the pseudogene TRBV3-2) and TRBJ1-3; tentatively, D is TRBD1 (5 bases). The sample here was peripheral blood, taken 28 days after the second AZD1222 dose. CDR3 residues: CASSRGRGGSGNTIYF. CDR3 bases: TGTGCCAGCAGCCGGGGGAGGGGTGGCTCTGGAAACACCATATATTTT.